This T cell receptor (beta chain) originates from a study of blood T cell repertoires in COVID-19. The overall study: Collection of acute and convalescent COVID-19 samples took place in the United States, Italy and Spain.

As processed by the authors: Amplification from reference gene primers served as the basis for estimated nucleated cell counts. Measured with immunoSEQ multiplex PCR; TCRdb has only the in-frame clones, and not every one. The DNA gave D and trimming, while V, J and clone size come from that table. The table records some 81,000 clones, roughly 95% of them present only once. This clone showed up just once. CDR3 length: 18 amino acids. Trimming cost V 5 bases and J 2 bases; bases outside gene matches: 15. CDR1 is SGHTA and CDR2 is FQGNSA in the germline V gene. The sequence came from a human donor with active COVID-19. The donor label of this sample is uncertain. Material for sequencing was peripheral blood. The chain employs TRBV7-2 and TRBJ2-3; TRBD2 aligns across 8 bases. The CDR3 here is CASSGRGSGGLTTDTQYF. In DNA, the CDR3 is TGTGCCAGCAGCGGCCGAGGGAGCGGGGGCCTGACCACAGATACGCAGTATTTT.